The following is a TCR beta chain sequence with its context. The data are from a study of blood T cell repertoires in COVID-19. Everyone who took part was roughly 18 to 95 years old, and they came from 20 to 25 US areas. Self-reported history from a screening survey and questionnaire set each donor's cohort. Exposed participants came across a COVID-19 case within 2 weeks before study entry. The germline V gene encodes CDR1 MGHRA and CDR2 YSYEKL. After removal of 4 bases from V and 0 bases from J, the junction contained 6 bases not matched to a gene. The CDR3 consists of 16 residues. Per the original methods: The assay estimated nucleated cells by amplifying reference gene primers. Sequencing was performed with immunoSEQ multiplex PCR; in TCRdb, only in-frame clones are kept and a portion is missing. From that table come the V and J calls and clone size; the DNA was used to work out D and trimming. The sample has 130,000 to 150,000 clones; around 84% are singletons.

The source of this sequence is a woman aged 45-59 years who had been exposed to COVID-19. The rearrangement joins TRBV4-1 to TRBJ1-5; TRBD1 matches 7 bases. Sequenced: PBMCs or T cells enriched from blood (not recorded which). CDR3 amino acids: CASSRWGQYSNQPQHF. The CDR3 DNA sequence: TGCGCCAGCAGCCGTTGGGGACAGTATAGCAATCAGCCCCAGCATTTT.